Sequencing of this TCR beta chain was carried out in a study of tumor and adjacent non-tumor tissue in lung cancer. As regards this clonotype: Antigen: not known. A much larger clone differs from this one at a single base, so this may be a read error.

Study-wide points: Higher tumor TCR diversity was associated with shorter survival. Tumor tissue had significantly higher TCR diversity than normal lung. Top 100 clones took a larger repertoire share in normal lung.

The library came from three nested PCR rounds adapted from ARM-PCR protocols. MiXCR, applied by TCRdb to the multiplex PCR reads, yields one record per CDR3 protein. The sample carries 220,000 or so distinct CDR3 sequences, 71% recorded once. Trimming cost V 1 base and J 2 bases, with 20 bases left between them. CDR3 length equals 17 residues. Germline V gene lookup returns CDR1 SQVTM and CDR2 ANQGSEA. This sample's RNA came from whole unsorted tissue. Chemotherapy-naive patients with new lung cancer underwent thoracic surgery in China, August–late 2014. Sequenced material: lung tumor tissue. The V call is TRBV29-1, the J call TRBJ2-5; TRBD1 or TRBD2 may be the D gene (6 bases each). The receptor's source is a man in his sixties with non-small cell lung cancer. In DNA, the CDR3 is TGCAGCGTTGAAGCCCCCGGGGAAGGGGGGCCACAAGAGACCCAGTACTTC. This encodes CSVEAPGEGGPQETQYF.